This record covers a single T cell receptor beta chain. Via MiXCR, TCRdb re-called the RT-PCR reads, giving one row per CDR3 protein. The sample holds approximately 200,000 distinct CDR3 sequences, 41% seen once. The sample originates from a study of patients and donors after allogeneic stem cell transplantation. The CDR3 is 14 amino acids. Per germline, CDR1 MNHEY and CDR2 SVGAGI. V trimming: 6 bases; J trimming: 5 bases; junction bases outside the gene matches: 4. The genes are TRBV6-5 and TRBJ2-2; 9 bases are shared with TRBD2. Sequencing used blood, either unsorted or a sorted T cell fraction (not recorded which). This receptor was identified in a human donor who was either an allogeneic HSCT recipient or a stem cell or donor lymphocyte infusion donor (not recorded which). It is not recorded whose cells these are; they may come from a transplant donor. The CDR3, as DNA: TGTGCCAGCAGGGCCAGCGGGAGGACCGGGGAGCTGTTTTTT. This encodes CASRASGRTGELFF.